Presented here are 25 T cell receptor beta chains from one specimen sequenced in a study of T cell repertoires in cytomegalovirus infection. From the reads, TCRdb called clonotypes with MiXCR, one entry per CDR3 protein. The repertoire holds a few hundred thousand distinct CDR3 sequences, almost 40% seen once, with 48% in the top ten. Antigens of these TCRs are unknown. Specimen: cultured PBMCs, collected from culture after CMV antigen stimulation. The source of these receptors is a human donor in good health (CMV status not recorded). Some clones in this sample may be carry-over from other donors' samples.

J is TRBJ1-3 and V is TRBV7-9, with 9 bases lining up with TRBD1. From germline, CDR1 is SEHNR and CDR2 FQNEAQ (reference sequence). This CDR3 contains 15 residues. Trimming cost V 11 bases and J 6 bases; bases outside gene matches: 14. The CDR3 coding sequence is TGTGCCGGATCAGGGACAGGGTCTTCCGAAAACACCATATATTTT. Amino acids: CAGSGTGSSENTIYF.

This chain connects TRBV4-1 to TRBJ2-7; D call uncertain. V gave up 1 base and J gave up 1 base, with 8 bases separating them. Looked up from germline, CDR1 is MGHRA and CDR2 is YSYEKL. The CDR3 has 14 residues. CDR3 loop: CASSQAPNSYEQYF. CDR3 DNA sequence: TGCGCCAGCAGCCAAGCCCCAAATTCCTACGAGCAGTACTTC.

Worth noting for this clonotype: Relative to the germline gene, one junction end is altered; a read error may explain this. The V gene is TRBV28, the J gene TRBJ2-5; the D gene is possibly TRBD2 (5 bases). This CDR3 has 14 amino acids. Germline CDR1 is MDHEN and CDR2 is SYDVKM. DNA for the CDR3: TGTGCCAGCAGTTTTGCCGGGATCGTAGAGGCCCAGTACTTC. Translated: CASSFAGIVEAQYF.

The CDR3: CASSSTGAHSGYTF. The DNA for the CDR3 is TGTGCCAGCAGCTCGACAGGGGCTCACTCTGGCTACACCTTC. The gene calls are TRBV7-2 and TRBJ1-2; 8 nucleotides align to TRBD1. V was pared by 4 bases and J by 7 bases, with 8 bases of the junction left unmatched. The CDR3 is 14 amino acids. Germline CDR1 and CDR2: SGHTA and FQGNSA.

This clonotype was seen a handful of times. The CDR3 DNA follows: TGTGCCAGCAGTGAGTCAGCGGGGACGGGAGAGCAGTACTTC. Protein product: CASSESAGTGEQYF. The chain links TRBV6-2 or TRBV6-3 to TRBJ2-7; 7 bases fit TRBD2. Germline CDR1 reads MNHEY; CDR2 reads SVGEGT. V lost 5 bases, J lost 7 bases, and 11 bases stayed unmatched. This CDR3 has 14 residues.

This clonotype is a singleton in its sample. The chain joins TRBV6-5 to TRBJ1-2; D gene uncertain. CDR1 and CDR2 (germline): MNHEY, SVGAGI. The CDR3 totals 11 residues. V was shortened by 3 bases and J by 6 bases, with 5 bases between the two germline ends. The CDR3 DNA reads as TGTGCCAGCAGTTATGTGGATGGCTACACCTTC. This gives the protein CASSYVDGYTF.

Of note for this clonotype: A much larger clone lies one base from this, so it may be a read error. This chain joins TRBV7-2 and TRBJ2-1, with 9 nucleotides matching TRBD2. The CDR3 runs 14 residues. Germline loops: CDR1 SGHTA, CDR2 FQGNSA. The CDR3, as DNA: TGTGCCATCAGCCCAGGACTAGCGACCAATGAGCAGTTCTTC. Translating it yields CAISPGLATNEQFF.

The V gene is TRBV11-2, the J gene TRBJ1-1; D ambiguous. The CDR3 length is 14 residues. Trimming shortened V by 5 bases and J by 3 bases, and 13 bases separated the two germline ends. Germline CDR1 and CDR2: SGHAT and FQNNGV. The CDR3 spells CASSPGLYDTEAFF. CDR3 nucleotide sequence: TGTGCCAGCAGCCCCGGGTTGTACGACACTGAAGCTTTCTTT.

The chain uses TRBV20-1 and TRBJ2-2; TRBD2 matches at 9 bases. The V segment lost 2 bases and the J segment 2 bases; nucleotides outside the gene matches: 9. Germline lookup yields CDR1 DFQATT and CDR2 SNEGSKA (reference sequence). The CDR3 covers 17 residues. This chain's CDR3 is CSARRSSGNLNTGELFF. CDR3 DNA sequence: TGCAGTGCTAGAAGGTCTAGCGGGAACCTTAACACCGGGGAGCTGTTTTTT.

CDR3: CASRNKGSSYEQYF. CDR3 bases: TGTGCCAGCAGGAACAAGGGGAGCTCCTACGAGCAGTACTTC. The rearrangement links TRBV7-6 to TRBJ2-7, with D perhaps given as TRBD1 or TRBD2 (5 bases each). This CDR3 comprises 14 residues. Germline V lookup: CDR1 SGHVS, CDR2 FNYEAQ. V lost 6 bases to trimming and J lost 0 bases, with 12 bases between them.

This chain joins TRBV5-1 and TRBJ2-6; possibly TRBD2 for D (5 bases). Germline lookup yields CDR1 SGHRS and CDR2 YFSETQ. The CDR3 totals 16 residues. V lost 0 bases and J lost 2, with 9 bases in between. DNA for the CDR3: TGCGCCAGCAGCTTGGCGGGGAAACCTGGGGCCAACGTCCTGACTTTC. Amino acids: CASSLAGKPGANVLTF.

This clonotype was found a few times. The chain combines TRBV7-2 with TRBJ2-5, with 8 bases that match TRBD2. V was clipped by 4 bases and J by 5 bases; unmatched bases: 9. The CDR3 is made up of 15 amino acids. From germline, CDR1 is SGHTA and CDR2 FQGNSA. The CDR3 nucleotides read TGTGCCAGCAGCTCTCCGGGGGGGGTAACGGAGACCCAGTACTTC. Amino acids: CASSSPGGVTETQYF.

This clonotype came up many times. The rearrangement uses TRBV7-2 and TRBJ2-7; D not certain. Germline values: CDR1 SGHTA, CDR2 FQGNSA. The CDR3 runs 12 residues. V lost 0 bases and J lost 7, with 7 bases in between. The CDR3 sequence: CASSLAGWEQYF. The CDR3, as DNA: TGTGCCAGCAGCTTAGCGGGTTGGGAGCAGTACTTC.

The chain combines TRBV10-3 with TRBJ2-7, with TRBD2 as a possible D gene (5 bases). This CDR3 contains 15 residues. Trimming stripped 2 bases from V and 3 bases from J, with 14 bases between. Germline V CDR1 and CDR2: ENHRY, SYGVKD. The CDR3 is CAISEGPGYGYEQYF. The CDR3 DNA is TGTGCCATCAGTGAGGGGCCGGGATATGGCTACGAGCAGTACTTC.

The rearrangement uses TRBV10-3 and TRBJ1-1, with a weak D call TRBD1 (6 bases). V gave up 4 bases and J gave up 2 bases, with 11 bases separating them. CDR1 is ENHRY and CDR2 is SYGVKD in the germline V gene. CDR3 size: 14 residues. The CDR3, as DNA: TGTGCCATCAGTGCCAGGACAGCTAACACTGAAGCTTTCTTT. Its protein product is CAISARTANTEAFF.

The genes are TRBV6-8 and TRBJ1-6; D is uncertain. This CDR3 contains 15 residues. The germline CDR1 and CDR2 sequences are MNHGY and SAAAGT. V lost 2 bases and J lost 7, with 12 bases in between. As DNA, the CDR3 is TGTGCCAGCAGTTACAGCGGACGGGGAAATTCACCCCTCCACTTT. Translating gives CASSYSGRGNSPLHF.

V usage is TRBV28 and J usage is TRBJ1-2; D might be TRBD1 (6 bases). The CDR3 covers 16 residues. Trimming removed 1 base from V and 8 bases from J, with 20 bases in between. The V gene's germline CDR1 is MDHEN and CDR2 SYDVKM. The CDR3 is CASSLLGRDTMWGYTF. Here the CDR3 DNA reads TGTGCCAGCAGTTTATTGGGGCGGGACACCATGTGGGGCTACACCTTC.

This clonotype was seen only a few times. V is TRBV11-2 and J is TRBJ2-7; no definite D call. Trimming removed 5 bases at V and 5 bases at J, with 10 bases between. The CDR3 length is 12 residues. Germline lookup yields CDR1 SGHAT and CDR2 FQNNGV. In nucleotides, the CDR3 is TGTGCCAGCAGCGTCCGTGGGCACGAGCAGTACTTC. This translates into CASSVRGHEQYF. The whole variable domain, remainder taken from reference TRBV11-2 and TRBJ2-7, is EAGVAQSPRYKIIEKRQSVAFWCNPISGHATLYWYQQILGQGPKLLIQFQNNGVVDDSQLPKDRFSAERLKGVDSTLKIQPAKLEDSAVYLCASSVRGHEQYFGPGTRLTVT.

This clonotype occurred a few times. This rearrangement joins TRBV7-8 to TRBJ2-7, with 10 bases that match TRBD1. After removal of 4 bases from V and 5 bases from J, the junction contained 14 bases not matched to a gene. This CDR3 is built from 17 residues. Germline V lookup: CDR1 SGHVS, CDR2 FQNEAQ. The DNA for the CDR3 is TGTGCCAGCAGCTGGGCCGGGACAGGGGTAGGTGGTGACGAGCAGTACTTC. This gives the protein CASSWAGTGVGGDEQYF.

The table lists this clonotype with many counts. The junction shows a germline mismatch at one end, possibly a read error. The chain recombines TRBV7-2 with TRBJ2-1, with 9 bases matching TRBD2. CDR1 is SGHTA, CDR2 FQGNSA, per germline. CDR3 length equals 16 residues. The CDR3: CASSLAGRNSYNEQFF. The CDR3 DNA is TGTGCCAGCAGCCTAGCGGGGCGGAACTCCTACAATGAGCAGTTCTTC.

The sample holds many counts of this clonotype. V is TRBV12-3 or TRBV12-4 and J is TRBJ2-1, with 11 bases that match TRBD2. The CDR3 has 15 amino acids. Trimming at V came to 6 bases and at J to 4 bases, leaving 5 bases not matched to a gene. The CDR3 DNA follows: TGTGCCAGCAGACTGACTAGCGGGGCGTACAATGAGCAGTTCTTC. This codes for CASRLTSGAYNEQFF.

This chain uses TRBV6-1 with TRBJ1-1; D is undetermined. Looked up from germline, CDR1 is MNHNS and CDR2 is SASEGT. CDR3 size: 13 residues. V lost 5 bases and J 4 bases, leaving 11 bases between the germline ends. The CDR3 coding sequence is TGTGCCAGCAGTATTCACTTAGGCACTGAAGCTTTCTTT. Residues: CASSIHLGTEAFF.

CDR3 in amino acids: CASSEEGDNTEAFF. The CDR3, as DNA: TGTGCCAGCAGTGAAGAGGGCGACAACACTGAAGCTTTCTTT. This rearrangement joins TRBV2 to TRBJ1-1; D gene ambiguous. Trimming took 1 base from V and 2 from J, leaving 8 bases between them. Germline CDR1 reads SNHLY; CDR2 reads FYNNEI. The CDR3 loop spans 14 amino acids.

This clonotype was counted many times. V gene TRBV7-2 combines with J gene TRBJ2-7; D not resolved. The CDR3 is 12 amino acids. Trimming stripped 3 bases from V and 6 bases from J, with 9 bases between. The germline CDR1 and CDR2 sequences are SGHTA and FQGNSA. This chain's CDR3 is CASSFLGSEQYF. The DNA for the CDR3 is TGTGCCAGCAGCTTTCTCGGGTCCGAGCAGTACTTC.

This clonotype was observed a handful of times. The chain links TRBV27 to TRBJ1-2; D is uncertain. With 0 bases removed from V and 2 bases from J, the gap between germline ends came to 7 bases. This CDR3 is 14 amino acids long. Germline CDR1 and CDR2: MNHEY and SMNVEV (reference sequence). For the CDR3, the DNA is TGTGCCAGCAGTTTATCCCGGCTGAACTATGGCTACACCTTC. It encodes CASSLSRLNYGYTF.